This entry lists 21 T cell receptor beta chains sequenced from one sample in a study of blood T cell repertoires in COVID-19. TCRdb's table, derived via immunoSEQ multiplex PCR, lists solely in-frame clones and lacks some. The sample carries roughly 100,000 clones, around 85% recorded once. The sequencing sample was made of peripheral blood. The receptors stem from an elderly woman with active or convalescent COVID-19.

The CDR3, as DNA: TGTGCCAGCAGCCCGGACGGACAGCGGGAGACCCAGTACTTC. The encoded protein is CASSPDGQRETQYF. The gene calls are TRBV7-8 and TRBJ2-5; D is perhaps TRBD1 (6 bases). V was shortened by 5 bases and J by 5 bases, with 15 bases between the two germline ends. The CDR3 length is 14 residues. Germline assignment: CDR1 SGHVS and CDR2 FQNEAQ.

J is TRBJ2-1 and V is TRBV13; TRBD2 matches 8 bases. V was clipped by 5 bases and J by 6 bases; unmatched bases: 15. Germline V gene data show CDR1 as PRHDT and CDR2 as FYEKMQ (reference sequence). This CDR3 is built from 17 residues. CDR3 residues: CASSPWRGTRGPNEQFF. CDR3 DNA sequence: TGTGCCAGCAGCCCCTGGAGGGGGACTAGAGGCCCCAATGAGCAGTTCTTC.

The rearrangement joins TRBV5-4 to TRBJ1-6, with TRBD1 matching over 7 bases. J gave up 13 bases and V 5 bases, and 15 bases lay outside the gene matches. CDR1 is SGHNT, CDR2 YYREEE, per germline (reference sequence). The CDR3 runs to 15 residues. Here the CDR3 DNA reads TGTGCCAGCAGGGAACAGGGGTCCCTAAGTCGTCCCCTCCACTTT. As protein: CASREQGSLSRPLHF.

Here the CDR3 reads CASSVGSVGNQPQHF. CDR3 nucleotides: TGTGCCAGCAGCGTAGGGTCAGTTGGCAATCAGCCCCAGCATTTT. The V gene is TRBV9, the J gene TRBJ1-5, with D hard to call. The CDR3 loop spans 15 amino acids. Germline CDR1 SGDLS, CDR2 YYNGEE. Deletions cut 0 bases from V and 2 bases from J, with 9 bases between.

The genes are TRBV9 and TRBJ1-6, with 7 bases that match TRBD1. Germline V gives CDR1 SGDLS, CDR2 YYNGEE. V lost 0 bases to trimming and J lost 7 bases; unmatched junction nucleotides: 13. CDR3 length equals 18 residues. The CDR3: CASSVVALGRDRNSPLHF. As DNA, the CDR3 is TGTGCCAGCAGCGTAGTCGCGCTGGGCAGGGACAGAAATTCACCCCTCCACTTT.

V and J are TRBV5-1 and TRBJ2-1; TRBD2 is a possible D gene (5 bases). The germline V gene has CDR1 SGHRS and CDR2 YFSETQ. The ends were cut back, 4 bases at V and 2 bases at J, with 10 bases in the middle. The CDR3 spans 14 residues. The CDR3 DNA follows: TGCGCCAGCAGCCCACCCGGGACCTACAATGAGCAGTTCTTC. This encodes CASSPPGTYNEQFF.

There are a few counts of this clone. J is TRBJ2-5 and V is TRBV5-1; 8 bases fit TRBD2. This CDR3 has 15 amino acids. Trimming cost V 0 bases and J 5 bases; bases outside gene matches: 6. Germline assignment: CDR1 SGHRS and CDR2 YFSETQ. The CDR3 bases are TGCGCCAGCAGCTTGGCGGGGACTAGACAGGAGACCCAGTACTTC. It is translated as CASSLAGTRQETQYF.

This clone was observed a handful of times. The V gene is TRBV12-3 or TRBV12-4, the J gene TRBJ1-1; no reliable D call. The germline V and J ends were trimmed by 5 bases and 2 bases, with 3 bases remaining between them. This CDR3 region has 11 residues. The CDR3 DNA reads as TGTGCCAGCAGTACAAACACTGAAGCTTTCTTT. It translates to CASSTNTEAFF.

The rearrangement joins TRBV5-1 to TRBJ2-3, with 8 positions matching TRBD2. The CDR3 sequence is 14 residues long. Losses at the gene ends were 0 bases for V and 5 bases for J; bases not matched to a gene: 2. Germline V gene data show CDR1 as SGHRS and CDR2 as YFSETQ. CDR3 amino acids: CASSLELAGDTQYF. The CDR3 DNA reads TGCGCCAGCAGCTTGGAGCTAGCGGGAGATACGCAGTATTTT.

The CDR3 sequence: CATSDQGLEVDEQFF. The CDR3 nucleotides are TGTGCCACCAGTGATCAGGGTCTTGAGGTGGATGAGCAGTTCTTC. The V call is TRBV24-1, the J call TRBJ2-1, with a weak D call TRBD1 (5 bases). Trimming took off 3 bases at V and 8 bases at J, with 16 bases between the two ends. The CDR3 has 15 residues. CDR1 is KGHDR and CDR2 is SFDVKD in the germline V gene.

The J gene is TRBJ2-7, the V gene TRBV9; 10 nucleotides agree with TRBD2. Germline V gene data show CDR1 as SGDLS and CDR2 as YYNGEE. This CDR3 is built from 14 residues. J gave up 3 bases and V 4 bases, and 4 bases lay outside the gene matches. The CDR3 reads CASSQTSGHYEQYF. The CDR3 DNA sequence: TGTGCCAGCAGCCAGACTAGCGGGCACTACGAGCAGTACTTC.

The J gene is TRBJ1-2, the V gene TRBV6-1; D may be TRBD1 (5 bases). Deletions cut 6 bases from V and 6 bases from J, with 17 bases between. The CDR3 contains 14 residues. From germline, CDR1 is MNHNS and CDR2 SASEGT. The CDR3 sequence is CASRRALGEDGYTF. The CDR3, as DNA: TGTGCCAGCAGACGGGCGTTAGGGGAGGATGGCTACACCTTC.

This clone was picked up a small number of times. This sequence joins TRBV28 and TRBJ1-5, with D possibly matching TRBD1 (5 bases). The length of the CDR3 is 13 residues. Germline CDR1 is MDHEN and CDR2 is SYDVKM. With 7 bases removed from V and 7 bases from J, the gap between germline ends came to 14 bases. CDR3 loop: CASIMGPTQPQHF. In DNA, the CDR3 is TGTGCCAGCATAATGGGGCCTACGCAGCCCCAGCATTTT.

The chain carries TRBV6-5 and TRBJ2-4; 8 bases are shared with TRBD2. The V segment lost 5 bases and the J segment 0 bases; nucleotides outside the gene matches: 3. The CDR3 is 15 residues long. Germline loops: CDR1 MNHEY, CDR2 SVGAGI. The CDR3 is CASSSGGLAKNIQYF. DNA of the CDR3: TGTGCCAGCAGTAGCGGGGGCTTAGCCAAAAACATTCAGTACTTC.

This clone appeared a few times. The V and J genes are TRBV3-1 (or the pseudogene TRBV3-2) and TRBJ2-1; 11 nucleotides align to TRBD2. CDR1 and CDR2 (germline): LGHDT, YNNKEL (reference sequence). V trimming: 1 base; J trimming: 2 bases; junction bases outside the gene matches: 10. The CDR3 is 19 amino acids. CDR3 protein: CASSQGLAGGDAAYNEQFF. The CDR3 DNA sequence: TGTGCCAGCAGCCAAGGATTAGCGGGAGGGGACGCCGCCTACAATGAGCAGTTCTTC.

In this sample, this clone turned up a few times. The DNA for the CDR3 is TGTGCCACCAGTACTAGCGGGGAGTACAATGAGCAGTTCTTC. This gives the protein CATSTSGEYNEQFF. This chain uses TRBV24-1 with TRBJ2-1; TRBD2 agrees at 10 bases. The V gene's germline CDR1 is KGHDR and CDR2 SFDVKD. The CDR3 totals 14 residues. Trimming took 6 bases from V and 4 from J; bases not matched to a gene: 2.

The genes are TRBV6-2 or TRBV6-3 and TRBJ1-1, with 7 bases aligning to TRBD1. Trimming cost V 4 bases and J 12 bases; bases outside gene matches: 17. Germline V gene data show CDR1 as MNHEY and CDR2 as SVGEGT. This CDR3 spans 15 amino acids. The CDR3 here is CASSSPQGRGFKTFF. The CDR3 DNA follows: TGTGCCAGCAGTTCACCCCAGGGCAGGGGGTTTAAAACTTTCTTT.

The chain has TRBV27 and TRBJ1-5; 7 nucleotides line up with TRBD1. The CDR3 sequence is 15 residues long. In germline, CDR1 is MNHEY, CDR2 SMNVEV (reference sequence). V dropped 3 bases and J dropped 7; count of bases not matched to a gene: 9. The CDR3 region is CASSFVTGSSQPQHF. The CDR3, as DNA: TGTGCCAGCAGTTTCGTGACAGGGAGTTCGCAGCCCCAGCATTTT.

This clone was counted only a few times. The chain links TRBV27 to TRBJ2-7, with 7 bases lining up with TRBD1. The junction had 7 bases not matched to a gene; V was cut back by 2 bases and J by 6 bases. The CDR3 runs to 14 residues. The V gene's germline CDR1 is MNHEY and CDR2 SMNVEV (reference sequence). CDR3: CASSLSQGVSEQYF. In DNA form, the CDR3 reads TGTGCCAGCAGTTTAAGTCAGGGGGTCAGCGAGCAGTACTTC.

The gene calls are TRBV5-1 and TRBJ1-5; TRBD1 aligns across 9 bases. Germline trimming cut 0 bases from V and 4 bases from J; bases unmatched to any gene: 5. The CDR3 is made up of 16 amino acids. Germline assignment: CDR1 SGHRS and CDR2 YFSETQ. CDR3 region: CASSLVPGQGNQPQHF. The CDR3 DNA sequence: TGCGCCAGCAGCTTGGTCCCGGGACAGGGAAATCAGCCCCAGCATTTT.

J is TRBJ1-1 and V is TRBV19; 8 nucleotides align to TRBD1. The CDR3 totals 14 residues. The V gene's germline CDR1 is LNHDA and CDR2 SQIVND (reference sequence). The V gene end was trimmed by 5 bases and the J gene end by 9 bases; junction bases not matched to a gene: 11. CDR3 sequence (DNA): TGTGCCAGTAGTCAACGGGGACAGGTCCTTAAAGCTTTCTTT. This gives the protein CASSQRGQVLKAFF.